This T cell receptor beta chain was sequenced during a study of T-cell memory formation after mild COVID-19 (dated by TCRdb to the early 2020s). Regarding the complete study: TCR sequence clusters from the two donors were found to be largely donor specific. Longitudinal TCRalpha and TCRbeta repertoire sequencing tracked T-cell clones expanding and contracting after mild COVID-19 in a couple of donors. Two young, previously healthy adult volunteers made up the cohort, one male and one female. Beyond this particular receptor, the publication reports: The study included only a couple of mild cases, and larger cohorts that include severe cases with pre-infection samples were judged to be necessary. Balanced CD4/CD8 phenotypes were observed for clones contracting from day 15 to 85, whereas a bias towards CD4+ was observed for a second wave of clones expanding from day 15 to 37. The detection of some responding clones in pre-infection memory suggests that pre-existing cross-reactive memory T cells joined the SARS-CoV-2 response. The second-wave clones that peaked on day 37 were not confirmed to be SARS-CoV-2 specific. Contracting CD4+ clones were located mainly in the CM and EM memory subsets, whereas CD8+ clones were found to be enriched in EMRA.

As for this clonotype: Its antigen remains undetermined. No base-level quality is on record; no much larger clone is a single base apart.

PBMCs were isolated by Ficoll-Paque density gradient centrifugation. TCRdb lists the instrument as Illumina NovaSeq 6000. TCRalpha and TCRbeta cDNA libraries were constructed by 5'RACE with constant-segment primers, with sample barcodes and unique molecular identifiers being introduced. Trizol reagent was used to extract RNA from every sample. Amplification of the libraries took two PCR steps, and the second step added a second sample barcode plus Illumina TruSeq adapters. Sequencing of libraries was performed on an Illumina NovaSeq with 2 x 150 bp paired-end reads. For the original study's pipeline: Reads were demultiplexed and collapsed into UMI-guided consensus sequences with migec v1.2.7. Using mixcr v2.1.11, UMI consensuses were aligned to TRA and TRB V and J templates and then assembled into clonotypes. A clonotype was counted as expanded or contracted only when both edgeR and NoisET called the clonotype significant, with the noise models trained on biological replicates. edgeR calls used a false discovery rate-adjusted p below 0.01 and a log2 fold-change threshold of 1. PCA with hierarchical clustering of max-normalized trajectories of the 1000 most abundant clonotypes was used as exploratory dynamics analysis. Each responding clone was given a CD4 or CD8 phenotype based on the CD4+ and CD8+ repertoires, which had been sequenced separately. The raw public reads went through TCRdb reprocessing: fastp at Q25, MiXCR clone calling, in-frame beta chains kept. Duplicate CDR3 protein sequences are folded into a single record with the most common DNA and genes. What appears here as the V and J calls and clone size reflects TCRdb's work, not the paper's. For this sample there are about 350,000 distinct CDR3 sequences; roughly an eighth appear just once. The ten biggest clones cover approximately 21% of the sample.

CDR3 length: 17 amino acids, cysteine to phenylalanine. Only the CDR3 DNA is retained, 51 bases long and in frame from the first base. At the junction V is shortened by 9 bases and J by 1 base; bases outside the gene matches: 14. CDR1 and CDR2 are read off the germline V gene (reference sequence) as LNHDA and SQIVND. This receptor was obtained from a man younger than 30 who had mild COVID-19 (a few samples of this study predate the infection). The sample titles of this study are shuffled in the database, so cell type and time point are left out; the donor was told from shared clones. The chain is made from TRBV19 and TRBJ2-7; 11 bases in the junction line up with TRBD2. The specimen sequenced was PBMCs or a T cell subset sorted from them (not recorded which). The encoded CDR3 is CASRGLPSGGTSYEQYF. The DNA sequence is as follows: TGTGCCAGCCGGGGCCTCCCTAGCGGGGGGACTTCCTACGAGCAGTACTTC. Here the CDR3 is joined to the reference TRBV19 and TRBJ2-7 genes, and the full variable domain is: DGGITQSPKYLFRKEGQNVTLSCEQNLNHDAMYWYRQDPGQGLRLIYYSQIVNDFQKGDIAEGYSVSREKKESFPLTVTSAQKNPTAFYLCASRGLPSGGTSYEQYFGPGTRLTVT.